These 9 T cell receptor beta chains were all obtained from the same sample, sequenced in a study of early T cells in non-severe SARS-CoV-2 infection. TCRdb ran MiXCR on the 5' RACE reads and lists one entry per CDR3 protein. This sample yields 90,000 to 100,000 distinct CDR3 sequences, of which about 13% are seen a single time; 2% to 2.5% belongs to the top ten. The sample taken for sequencing was whole blood. The origin of the receptors is an adult who was a healthcare worker with PCR-confirmed SARS-CoV-2 infection or an uninfected control (not recorded which).

The CDR3 bases are TGTGCCAGCAGCTTCCCGGACAGATCCAGCACAGATACGCAGTATTTT. Translating gives CASSFPDRSSTDTQYF. The chain combines TRBV28 with TRBJ2-3; D is possibly TRBD1 (6 bases). Trimming took 6 bases from V and 0 from J, leaving 16 bases between them. The germline V gene encodes CDR1 MDHEN and CDR2 SYDVKM. This CDR3 has 16 amino acids.

This clonotype occurred a few times. V and J are TRBV12-3 or TRBV12-4 and TRBJ2-1; 9 bases line up with TRBD1. The ends lost 5 bases at V and 4 bases at J; junction bases unmatched: 12. The CDR3 extends over 17 amino acids. For the CDR3, the DNA is TGTGCCAGCAGTCCTTGGACAGGGGATTCCTTATACAATGAGCAGTTCTTC. This sequence encodes CASSPWTGDSLYNEQFF.

The V and J genes are TRBV5-3 and TRBJ1-4; no clear D. TRBV5-3 is an ORF, and what it does is uncertain. V was trimmed by 4 bases and J by 0 bases, leaving 10 bases between them. CDR3 length: 15 residues. The CDR3 reads CARSADGPTNEKLFF. For the CDR3, the DNA is TGTGCCAGAAGCGCAGACGGACCAACTAATGAAAAACTGTTTTTT.

Turning to this clonotype: This clone may be a read error of a much larger clone one base away. In this CDR3 the conserved last residue, phenylalanine or tryptophan, is missing, so a read error is likely. The chain combines TRBV20-1 with TRBJ1-1; 11 nucleotides align to TRBD1. V lost 5 bases, J lost 4 bases, and 0 bases stayed unmatched. CDR3 length equals 12 residues. CDR1 DFQATT and CDR2 SNEGSKA come from the germline V gene (reference sequence). CDR3 in amino acids: CSAGQGATEAFL. The CDR3 bases are TGCAGTGCTGGACAGGGGGCCACTGAAGCTTTCCTT.

On this clonotype: A much larger clonotype is one base distant, so this may be a read error. J is TRBJ1-5 and V is TRBV28; TRBD1 is a possible D gene (5 bases). The CDR3 is 14 residues long. Germline CDR1 reads MDHEN; CDR2 reads SYDVKM. Trimming stripped 6 bases from V and 6 bases from J, with 15 bases between. CDR3 region: CASSTGHGIQPQHF. The CDR3 DNA reads as TGTGCCAGCAGCACCGGACATGGGATTCAGCCCCAGCATTTT.

This clonotype was seen a handful of times. This chain joins TRBV3-1 and TRBJ2-3, with TRBD2 matching over 9 bases. With 4 bases clipped from V and 4 bases from J, the junction kept 9 bases outside the gene matches. CDR1 and CDR2 from the germline V gene are LGHDT and YNNKEL (reference sequence). This CDR3 has 16 residues. The chain's CDR3 is CASSRIASGVSDTQYF. DNA for the CDR3: TGTGCCAGCAGCCGTATAGCTAGCGGGGTCTCAGATACGCAGTATTTT.

This clonotype came up a few times. J is TRBJ2-1 and V is TRBV18, with TRBD1 matching 7 bases. CDR3 length: 14 amino acids. CDR1 is KGHSH and CDR2 is LQKENI in the germline V gene. The trim removed 4 bases at V and 2 bases at J, leaving 2 bases unmatched. CDR3 loop: CASSLDRAYNEQFF. The CDR3 region has the DNA TGTGCCAGCTCACTAGACAGGGCCTACAATGAGCAGTTCTTC.

The rearrangement links TRBV6-1 to TRBJ1-2; TRBD1 agrees at 7 bases. CDR3 length equals 12 residues. Germline lookup yields CDR1 MNHNS and CDR2 SASEGT. The J segment lost 3 bases and the V segment lost 10 bases, leaving 5 bases of the junction unmatched. The DNA for the CDR3 is TGTGCCACGGGACAGCCTTACTATGGCTACACCTTC. Translated, it gives CATGQPYYGYTF.

This chain links TRBV2 with TRBJ2-7; unclear D gene. V was cut by 3 bases and J by 11 bases, with 11 bases left in between. Germline CDR1 is SNHLY and CDR2 is FYNNEI. The CDR3 runs 11 residues. CDR3 DNA sequence: TGTGCCAGCAGTGAGGTTCGCGTTGAGTACTTC. It yields the protein CASSEVRVEYF.